A single sample is the source of the 16 T cell receptor beta chains below, sequenced in a study of blood T cell repertoires in COVID-19. Sequenced by immunoSEQ multiplex PCR; TCRdb stores in-frame clones only, minus some. The table lists around 300,000 clones, 89% of them singletons, with roughly 2.2% in the top ten. Sequences were obtained from peripheral blood. These receptor sequences come from a man aged 50-59 years with acute or convalescent COVID-19.

V is TRBV18 and J is TRBJ1-1; 10 nucleotides match TRBD1. Trimming removed 5 bases from V and 3 bases from J; junction bases left unmatched: 9. The CDR3 has 16 amino acids. In germline, CDR1 is KGHSH, CDR2 LQKENI. CDR3 bases: TGTGCCAGCTCATATCTGGACAGGGGGTCTGACACTGAAGCTTTCTTT. Its translation is CASSYLDRGSDTEAFF.

The chain carries TRBV6-5 and TRBJ1-1; 11 nucleotides align to TRBD1. The CDR3 extends over 15 amino acids. With 2 bases clipped from V and 6 bases from J, the junction kept 5 bases outside the gene matches. Germline CDR1 MNHEY, CDR2 SVGAGI. CDR3 bases: TGTGCCAGCAGTTACGGACAGGGGGCAGGGGCTGAAGCTTTCTTT. It yields the protein CASSYGQGAGAEAFF.

In its sample, this clone was seen a few times. This rearrangement joins TRBV6-6 to TRBJ1-3; 7 positions agree with TRBD1. CDR1 MNHNY and CDR2 SVGAGI come from the germline V gene (reference sequence). The CDR3 length is 16 residues. V lost 4 bases to trimming and J lost 0 bases; unmatched junction nucleotides: 6. Written as DNA, the CDR3 is TGTGCCAGCAGTTCCCAGGGGGACCCCTCTGGAAACACCATATATTTT. Protein: CASSSQGDPSGNTIYF.

The chain carries TRBV14 and TRBJ1-1, with D perhaps matching TRBD1 (5 bases). The germline V gene encodes CDR1 SGHDN and CDR2 FVKESK. The CDR3 loop spans 12 amino acids. V was cut by 3 bases and J by 5 bases, with 7 bases left in between. Written as DNA, the CDR3 is TGTGCCAGCAGCCACAGACAGACTGAAGCTTTCTTT. Amino acid sequence: CASSHRQTEAFF.

V usage is TRBV30 and J usage is TRBJ2-5; TRBD2 might be the D (5 bases). The CDR3 has 11 residues. Germline CDR1 GTSNPN, CDR2 SVGIG (reference sequence). Trimming took 4 bases from V and 5 from J, leaving 8 bases between them. CDR3 residues: CAWMEVETQYF. Here the CDR3 DNA reads TGTGCCTGGATGGAGGTCGAGACCCAGTACTTC.

This chain joins TRBV18 and TRBJ1-5; 9 bases are a match to TRBD1. V was pared by 6 bases and J by 3 bases, with 9 bases of the junction left unmatched. This CDR3 has 16 amino acids. CDR1 and CDR2 from the germline V gene are KGHSH and LQKENI. The CDR3 spells CASSVEQGAHNQPQHF. The CDR3 DNA reads as TGTGCCAGCTCCGTCGAACAGGGGGCCCACAATCAGCCCCAGCATTTT. The complete variable domain, with remaining parts taken from reference TRBV18 and TRBJ1-5, reads NAGVMQNPRHLVRRRGQEARLRCSPMKGHSHVYWYRQLPEEGLKFMVYLQKENIIDESGMPKERFSAEFPKEGPSILRIQQVVRGDSAAYFCASSVEQGAHNQPQHFGDGTRLSIL.

This chain links TRBV7-9 with TRBJ2-1, with TRBD1 matching 9 bases. The CDR3 is made up of 17 amino acids. The J segment lost 1 base and the V segment lost 6 bases, leaving 10 bases of the junction unmatched. CDR1 and CDR2 from the germline V gene are SEHNR and FQNEAQ (reference sequence). The CDR3 coding sequence is TGTGCCAGCAGTCCTAGGGGACAGGGCTTATCCTACAATGAGCAGTTCTTC. It yields the protein CASSPRGQGLSYNEQFF.

The CDR3 DNA reads as TGTGCCAGCTCGGGTTTCTTCACTGAAGCTTTCTTT. Translating gives CASSGFFTEAFF. V is TRBV2 and J is TRBJ1-1; no firm D call. This CDR3 region has 12 residues. The germline CDR1 and CDR2 sequences are SNHLY and FYNNEI. V gave up 8 bases and J gave up 4 bases, with 11 bases separating them.

The genes are TRBV2 and TRBJ2-7, with 8 bases lining up with TRBD1. V lost 6 bases, J lost 2 bases, and 6 bases stayed unmatched. The CDR3 consists of 14 residues. The germline CDR1 and CDR2 sequences are SNHLY and FYNNEI. The DNA for the CDR3 is TGTGCCAGCAGATCTGGACAGGGTCCCTACGAGCAGTACTTC. The encoded protein is CASRSGQGPYEQYF.

This clone appeared a single time. The chain employs TRBV18 and TRBJ2-7; TRBD1 matches at 9 bases. The CDR3 length is 13 residues. Germline lookup yields CDR1 KGHSH and CDR2 LQKENI. V shed 3 bases and J 5 bases; nucleotides not matched to a gene: 2. CDR3 region: CASSPTGGDEQYF. DNA of the CDR3: TGTGCCAGCTCACCGACAGGGGGGGACGAGCAGTACTTC.

V is TRBV5-1 and J is TRBJ2-5, with D possibly being TRBD2 (6 bases). The CDR3 loop spans 13 amino acids. CDR1 is SGHRS and CDR2 is YFSETQ in the germline V gene. V lost 7 bases and J 5 bases, leaving 15 bases between the germline ends. CDR3 nucleotide sequence: TGCGCCAGCGCCCGGACTATTCAGGAGACCCAGTACTTC. Protein: CASARTIQETQYF.

V is TRBV5-5 and J is TRBJ2-1, with D perhaps TRBD2 (7 bases). Germline assignment: CDR1 SGHKS and CDR2 YYEKEE (reference sequence). The CDR3 runs 15 residues. V was trimmed by 3 bases and J by 4 bases, leaving 14 bases between them. The CDR3 sequence: CASSSGGAGYNEQFF. DNA of the CDR3: TGTGCCAGCAGCTCGGGGGGCGCGGGTTACAATGAGCAGTTCTTC. The whole variable domain, filled in from reference TRBV5-5 and TRBJ2-1, reads DAGVTQSPTHLIKTRGQQVTLRCSPISGHKSVSWYQQVLGQGPQFIFQYYEKEERGRGNFPDRFSARQFPNYSSELNVNALLLGDSALYLCASSSGGAGYNEQFFGPGTRLTVL.

The chain uses TRBV10-3 and TRBJ2-7; the D gene is possibly TRBD1 (5 bases). CDR1 and CDR2 (germline): ENHRY, SYGVKD. The CDR3 totals 11 residues. V was cut by 7 bases and J by 2 bases, with 6 bases left in between. CDR3 region: CAIKTAYEQYF. For the CDR3, the DNA is TGTGCCATCAAGACAGCCTACGAGCAGTACTTC.

The CDR3 DNA sequence: TGTGCCTGGAGTTACCTTGGGCAGAACTATGGCTACACCTTC. This translates into CAWSYLGQNYGYTF. The genes are TRBV30 and TRBJ1-2, with unresolved D. Trimming took 2 bases from V and 2 from J, leaving 12 bases between them. This CDR3 has 14 amino acids. Germline CDR1 GTSNPN, CDR2 SVGIG (reference sequence). The full variable domain, in which reference TRBV30 and TRBJ1-2 provide the parts outside the CDR3, is SQTIHQWPATLVQPVGSPLSLECTVEGTSNPNLYWYRQAAGRGLQLLFYSVGIGQISSEVPQNLSASRPQDRQFILSSKKLLLSDSGFYLCAWSYLGQNYGYTFGSGTRLTVV.

J is TRBJ1-1 and V is TRBV5-1, with D unresolved. From germline, CDR1 is SGHRS and CDR2 YFSETQ. The CDR3 has 14 amino acids. V lost 1 base and J lost 3, with 10 bases in between. The CDR3 DNA follows: TGCGCCAGCAGCTTGTCGGTGCACGACACTGAAGCTTTCTTT. Protein: CASSLSVHDTEAFF.

In regard to this clone: Other DNA variants within this sample encode the same CDR3. The chain links TRBV5-1 to TRBJ1-1; 7 bases are shared with TRBD1. After removal of 0 bases from V and 2 bases from J, the junction contained 4 bases not matched to a gene. CDR1 and CDR2 from the germline V gene are SGHRS and YFSETQ. CDR3 size: 15 residues. CDR3 bases: TGCGCCAGCAGCTTGGTAGGAGGGGGCAACACTGAAGCTTTCTTT. As protein: CASSLVGGGNTEAFF.